The clone carrying this TCR beta chain showed up just a few times. Its antigen is unidentified. The identical CDR3 is also encoded by other nucleotide sequences in the sample. The data originate from a study of beta chain features in type 1 diabetes. Every participating donor gave one draw, a heparinised blood sample averaging about 100 mL. A sort by CD45RO/CCR7/CD25/CD127/CD95/CD27 yielded CD4+ naive, central memory, regulatory and stem cell-like memory cells. Since all of the isolated RNA was reverse transcribed, expressed TCRB transcripts were what got sequenced. Generated by immunoSEQ multiplex PCR, the TCRdb table keeps only in-frame clones and is missing some. The sample lists 65,000 to 85,000 clones; almost 50% were seen once. Findings and caveats of the study: Compared to healthy donors, patients appeared to have naive, central memory and Treg TCRB repertoires that were more alike. All four CD4+ subsets from Type 1 diabetes patients carried moderately but significantly shorter TCRB CDR3s. PCR might show a preference for shorter templates, equally across patients and controls.

V lost 0 bases and J 5 bases, leaving 7 bases between the germline ends. The CDR3 runs 14 residues. CDR1 and CDR2 (germline): MNHEY, SVGAGI. Material: central memory CD4+ T cells from blood. V is TRBV6-5 and J is TRBJ1-4; no firm D call. The sequence derives from a man younger than 40 with type 1 diabetes. The CDR3: CASSYSAANEKLFF. CDR3 coding DNA: TGTGCCAGCAGTTACTCGGCAGCGAATGAAAAACTGTTTTTT.